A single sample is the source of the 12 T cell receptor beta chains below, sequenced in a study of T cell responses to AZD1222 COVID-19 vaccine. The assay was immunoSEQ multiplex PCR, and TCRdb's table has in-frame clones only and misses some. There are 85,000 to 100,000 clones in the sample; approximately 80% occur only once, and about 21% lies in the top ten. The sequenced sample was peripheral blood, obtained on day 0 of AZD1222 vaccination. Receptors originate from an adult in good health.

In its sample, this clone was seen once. CDR3 bases: TGTGCCACCAGCAGAGGCGCGGACAGGGGGTACACTGAAGCTTTCTTT. Residues: CATSRGADRGYTEAFF. The V and J genes are TRBV15 and TRBJ1-1; 10 bases match TRBD1. With V trimmed by 1 base and J by 3 bases, 5 bases remained unmatched. From germline, CDR1 is LNHNV and CDR2 YYDKDF (reference sequence). CDR3 size: 16 residues.

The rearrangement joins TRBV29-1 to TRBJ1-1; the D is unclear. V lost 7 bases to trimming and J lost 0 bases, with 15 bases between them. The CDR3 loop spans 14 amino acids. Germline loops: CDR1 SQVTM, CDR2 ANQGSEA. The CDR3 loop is CSALPPGVNTEAFF. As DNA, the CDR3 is TGCAGCGCACTACCACCGGGAGTGAACACTGAAGCTTTCTTT.

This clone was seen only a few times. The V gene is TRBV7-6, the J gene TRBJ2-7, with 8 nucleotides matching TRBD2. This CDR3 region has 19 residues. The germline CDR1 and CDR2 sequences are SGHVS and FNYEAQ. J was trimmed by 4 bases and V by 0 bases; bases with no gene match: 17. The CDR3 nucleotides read TGTGCCAGCAGCTTAGCGGGGGCTCCGGGAGCGGGAGACGGGTACGAGCAGTACTTC. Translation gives CASSLAGAPGAGDGYEQYF.

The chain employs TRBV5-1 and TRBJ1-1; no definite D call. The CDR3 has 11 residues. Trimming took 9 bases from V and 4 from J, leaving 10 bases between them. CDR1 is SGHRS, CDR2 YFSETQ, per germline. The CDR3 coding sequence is TGCGCCACCAGAGAGGGCACTGAAGCTTTCTTT. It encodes CATREGTEAFF.

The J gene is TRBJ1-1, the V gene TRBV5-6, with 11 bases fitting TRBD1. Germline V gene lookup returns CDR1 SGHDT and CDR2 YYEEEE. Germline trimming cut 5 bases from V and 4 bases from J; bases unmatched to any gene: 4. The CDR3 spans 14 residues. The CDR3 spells CASRYGTGGTEAFF. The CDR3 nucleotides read TGTGCCAGCAGGTACGGGACAGGGGGCACTGAAGCTTTCTTT.

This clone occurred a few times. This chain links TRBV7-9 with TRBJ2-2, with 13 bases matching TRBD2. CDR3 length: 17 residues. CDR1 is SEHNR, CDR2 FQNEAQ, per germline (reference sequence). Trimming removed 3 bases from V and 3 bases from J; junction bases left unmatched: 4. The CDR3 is CASSFGLAGVYTGELFF. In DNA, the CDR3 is TGTGCCAGCAGCTTCGGACTAGCGGGAGTTTACACCGGGGAGCTGTTTTTT.

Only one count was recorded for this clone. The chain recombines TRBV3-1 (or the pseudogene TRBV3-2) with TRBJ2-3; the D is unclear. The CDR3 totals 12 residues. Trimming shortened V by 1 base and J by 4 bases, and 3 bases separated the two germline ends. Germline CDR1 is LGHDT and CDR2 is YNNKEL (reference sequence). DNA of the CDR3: TGTGCCAGCAGCCAAGTTGCAGATACGCAGTATTTT. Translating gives CASSQVADTQYF.

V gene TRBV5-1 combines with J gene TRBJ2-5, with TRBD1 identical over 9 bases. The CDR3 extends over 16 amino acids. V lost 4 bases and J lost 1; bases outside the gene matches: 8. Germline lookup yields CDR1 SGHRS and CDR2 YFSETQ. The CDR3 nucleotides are TGCGCCAGCAGCCCCCTGACAGGGGGTCCCCAAGAGACCCAGTACTTC. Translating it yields CASSPLTGGPQETQYF.

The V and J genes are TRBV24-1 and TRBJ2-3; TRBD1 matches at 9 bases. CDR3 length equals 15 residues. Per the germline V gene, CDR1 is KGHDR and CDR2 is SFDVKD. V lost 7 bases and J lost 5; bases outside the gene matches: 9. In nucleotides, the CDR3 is TGTGCCACCAGATTAACAGGGGGCTTGTTAGATACGCAGTATTTT. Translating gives CATRLTGGLLDTQYF.

As DNA, the CDR3 is TGTGCCAGCAATCCCGGGACTAGTCGTTACGAGCAGTACTTC. Translated: CASNPGTSRYEQYF. The J gene is TRBJ2-7, the V gene TRBV2, with 8 positions matching TRBD2. The CDR3 totals 14 residues. Germline V CDR1 and CDR2: SNHLY, FYNNEI. Trimming removed 7 bases from V and 4 bases from J; junction bases left unmatched: 9. The whole variable domain, filled in from reference TRBV2 and TRBJ2-7, reads EPEVTQTPSHQVTQMGQEVILRCVPISNHLYFYWYRQILGQKVEFLVSFYNNEISEKSEIFDDQFSVERPDGSNFTLKIRSTKLEDSAMYFCASNPGTSRYEQYFGPGTRLTVT.

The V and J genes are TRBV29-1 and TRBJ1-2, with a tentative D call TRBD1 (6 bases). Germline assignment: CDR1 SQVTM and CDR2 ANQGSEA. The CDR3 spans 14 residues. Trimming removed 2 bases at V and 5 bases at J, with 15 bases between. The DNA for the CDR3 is TGCAGCGTTGAAATAGGGCCGCAGGGGTATGGCTACACCTTC. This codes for CSVEIGPQGYGYTF.

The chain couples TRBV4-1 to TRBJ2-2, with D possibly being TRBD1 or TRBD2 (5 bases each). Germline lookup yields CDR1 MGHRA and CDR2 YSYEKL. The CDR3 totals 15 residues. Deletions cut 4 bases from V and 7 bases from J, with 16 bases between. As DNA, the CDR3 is TGCGCCAGCAGCCCCTGGGACCCGTCCGTCGGGGAGCTGTTTTTT. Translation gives CASSPWDPSVGELFF.